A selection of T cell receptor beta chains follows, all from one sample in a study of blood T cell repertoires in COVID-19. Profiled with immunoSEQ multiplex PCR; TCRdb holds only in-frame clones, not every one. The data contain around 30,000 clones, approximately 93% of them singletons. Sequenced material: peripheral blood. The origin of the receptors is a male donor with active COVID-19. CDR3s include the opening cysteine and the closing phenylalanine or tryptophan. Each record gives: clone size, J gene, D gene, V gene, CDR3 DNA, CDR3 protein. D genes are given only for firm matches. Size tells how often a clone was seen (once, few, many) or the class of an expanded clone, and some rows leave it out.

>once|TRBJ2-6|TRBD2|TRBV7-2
TGTGCCAGCAGCTTAGTAGCGGGGGGGTCTGGGGCCAACGTCCTGACTTTC
CASSLVAGGSGANVLTF
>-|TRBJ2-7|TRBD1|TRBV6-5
TGTGCCAGCACCGACAGGGGCTACGAGCAGTACTTC
CASTDRGYEQYF
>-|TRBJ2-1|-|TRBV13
TGTGCCAGCAGCTTAGGGACTCCACATGGGAATGAGCAGTTCTTC
CASSLGTPHGNEQFF
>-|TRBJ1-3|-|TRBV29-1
TGCAGCGTGAAAACAGTATCGACTAATTCTAACACTGGAAACACCATATATTTT
CSVKTVSTNSNTGNTIYF
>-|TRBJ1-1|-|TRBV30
TGTGCCCGTCAGATGAACACTGAAGCTTTCTTT
CARQMNTEAFF
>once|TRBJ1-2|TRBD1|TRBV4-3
TGCGCCAGCAGCCAAGATAGTGATACAGGGGGCATATATGGCTACACCTTC
CASSQDSDTGGIYGYTF
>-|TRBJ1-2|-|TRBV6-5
TGTGCCAGCAGTTTGGACAGATCGGGGTATGGCTACACCTTC
CASSLDRSGYGYTF
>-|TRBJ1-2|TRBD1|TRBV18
TGTGCCAGCTCACCGATACAGGGGTCGGAGGGCTACACCTTC
CASSPIQGSEGYTF
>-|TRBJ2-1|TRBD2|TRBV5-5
TGTGCCAGCAGCCAATTAGCGGGGGGGTACAATGAGCAGTTCTTC
CASSQLAGGYNEQFF
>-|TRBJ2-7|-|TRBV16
TGTGCCAGCAGCCAATACAGGTACGAGCAGTACTTC
CASSQYRYEQYF
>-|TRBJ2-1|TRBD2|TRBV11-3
TGTGCCAGCAGCTTAGGGCAACTAGCGAGGAGCTCCTACAATGAGCAGTTCTTC
CASSLGQLARSSYNEQFF
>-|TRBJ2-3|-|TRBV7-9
TGTGCCAGCAGCCGCGGGGCTAGTGAGGCAGATACGCAGTATTTT
CASSRGASEADTQYF
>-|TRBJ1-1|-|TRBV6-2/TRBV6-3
TGTGCCAGCAGTTACGGGGGGTTTAACACTGAAGCTTTCTTT
CASSYGGFNTEAFF
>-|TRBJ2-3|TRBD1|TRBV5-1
TGCGCCAGCAGCTACGGGACAGGGAGCACAGATACGCAGTATTTT
CASSYGTGSTDTQYF
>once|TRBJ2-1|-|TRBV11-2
TGTGCCAGCAGCTTAGATTCGGGGAGTGGGGCCTACAATGAGCAGTTCTTC
CASSLDSGSGAYNEQFF
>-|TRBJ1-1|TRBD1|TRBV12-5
TGTGCTAGTGGTTTGAACAGGGGGCTAGGGACTGAAGCTTTCTTT
CASGLNRGLGTEAFF
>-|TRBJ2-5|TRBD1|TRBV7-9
TGTGCCAGCAGCACGACAGGGGGGTTTGAGACCCAGTACTTC
CASSTTGGFETQYF
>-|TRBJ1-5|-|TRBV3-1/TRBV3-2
TGTGCCAGCAGCCAAGATTTTGGAGGCTTCCGAAATCAGCCCCAGCATTTT
CASSQDFGGFRNQPQHF
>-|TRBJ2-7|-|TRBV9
TGTGCCAGCAGCCCCCGAGAGAACCGGGTCGGGGAGCAGTACTTC
CASSPRENRVGEQYF
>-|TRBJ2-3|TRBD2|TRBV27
TGTGCCAGCAGTCCCATGCGGGGGGGCACAGATACGCAGTATTTT
CASSPMRGGTDTQYF
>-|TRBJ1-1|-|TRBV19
TGTGCCAGTAGTGCCCTTCCCTCGGGGGGCAACACTGAAGCTTTCTTT
CASSALPSGGNTEAFF
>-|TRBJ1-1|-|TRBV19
TGTGCCAGTAGAATTCAGGGCAGCGAGAAAGCTTTCTTT
CASRIQGSEKAFF
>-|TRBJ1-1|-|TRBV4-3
TGCGCCAGCAGCCAAGAACCCCGACCTCAGGGTGAAGCTTTCTTT
CASSQEPRPQGEAFF
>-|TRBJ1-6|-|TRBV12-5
TGTGCTAGTGGTTTCTCCCCCGAGTCACCCCTCCACTTT
CASGFSPESPLHF
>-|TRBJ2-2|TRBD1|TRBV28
TGTGCCAGCAGTTTATCCGGGACAGGGGGCAAGGTCGGGGAGCTGTTTTTT
CASSLSGTGGKVGELFF
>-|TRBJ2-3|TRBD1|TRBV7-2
TGTGCCAGCAGCTTCAGACAGGGGCGAGGATACACAGATACGCAGTATTTT
CASSFRQGRGYTDTQYF
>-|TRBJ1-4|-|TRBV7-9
TGTGCCAGCAGCTTAGGGGAGAGATGGGAAAAACTGTTTTTT
CASSLGERWEKLFF
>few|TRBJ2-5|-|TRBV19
TGTGCCAGTAGTATAGCTCGGGGGAGCGTCCAAGAGACCCAGTACTTC
CASSIARGSVQETQYF
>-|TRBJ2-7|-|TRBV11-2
TGTGCCAGCAGCTTAGGGGCCAGGTTCTACGAGCAGTACTTC
CASSLGARFYEQYF
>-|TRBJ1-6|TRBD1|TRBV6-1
TGTGCCAGCAGTGGCCCGACAGGGGGCGGCTATTCACCCCTCCACTTT
CASSGPTGGGYSPLHF
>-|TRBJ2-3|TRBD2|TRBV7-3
TGTGCCAGCAGCCCGACGGGGGGGCCCACAGATACGCAGTATTTT
CASSPTGGPTDTQYF
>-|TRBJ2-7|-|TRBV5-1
TGCGCCAGCACGGGAGGGACAGGGTCCTACGAGCAGTACTTC
CASTGGTGSYEQYF
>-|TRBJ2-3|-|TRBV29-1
TGCAGCGGTACTAGCCTGGGGACAGATACGCAGTATTTT
CSGTSLGTDTQYF
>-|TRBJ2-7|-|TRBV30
TGTGCCTGGAGTGGTATAGGGGCTACCTACGAGCAGTACTTC
CAWSGIGATYEQYF
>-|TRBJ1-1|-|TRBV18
TGTGCCAGCTCACCAGGAGCGAACACTGAAGCTTTCTTT
CASSPGANTEAFF
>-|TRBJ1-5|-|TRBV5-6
TGTGCCAGCAGCTTGTCCTATAGCAATCAGCCCCAGCATTTT
CASSLSYSNQPQHF
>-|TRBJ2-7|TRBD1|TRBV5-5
TGTGCCAGCAGCTCTACCGGGACAGACTACGAGCAGTACTTC
CASSSTGTDYEQYF
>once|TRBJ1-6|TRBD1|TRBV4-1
TGCGCCAGCAGCCAAGCCGGGACAGGAGGTTCACCCCTCCACTTT
CASSQAGTGGSPLHF
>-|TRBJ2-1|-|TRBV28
TGTGCCAGCAGTGCTAGGGGTTCCCCACCGAATGAGCAGTTCTTC
CASSARGSPPNEQFF
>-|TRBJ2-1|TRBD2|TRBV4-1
TGCGCCAGCAGTCCTAGCGGGGGGGTGGTCCAGCAGTTCTTC
CASSPSGGVVQQFF
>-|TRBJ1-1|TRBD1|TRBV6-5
TGTGCCAGCAGTTACACCGGACAGGGGGGGGAGGTTTTCTTT
CASSYTGQGGEVFF
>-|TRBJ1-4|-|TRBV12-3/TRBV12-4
TGTGCCAGCAGTTTTGCGGAAAATGAAAAACTGTTTTTT
CASSFAENEKLFF
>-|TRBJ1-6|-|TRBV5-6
TGTGCCAGCAGCTTGACTCGGACTGAGAATTCACCCCTCCACTTT
CASSLTRTENSPLHF
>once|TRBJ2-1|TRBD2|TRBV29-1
TGCAGCGGGGTGCCTAGCGGGGGAAGGGTCCATGAGCAGTTCTTC
CSGVPSGGRVHEQFF
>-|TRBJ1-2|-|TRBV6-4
TGTGCCAGCAGTCCCGGAGGCCAGCCAAACTATGGCTACACCTTC
CASSPGGQPNYGYTF
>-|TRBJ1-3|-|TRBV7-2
TGTGCCAGCAGCTTAACAGCCACCTCTGGAAACACCATATATTTT
CASSLTATSGNTIYF
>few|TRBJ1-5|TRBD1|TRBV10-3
TGTGCCATCAGTGAGGCCGGACAGGGCATCAATCAGCCCCAGCATTTT
CAISEAGQGINQPQHF
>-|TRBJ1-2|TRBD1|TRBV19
TGTGCCAGTAGTATGTCAGGGGGCCTTGGCTACACCTTC
CASSMSGGLGYTF
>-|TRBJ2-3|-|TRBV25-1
TGTGCCAGCAGTGAGTCTGCCTCAGGCTCGGAAGATACGCAGTATTTT
CASSESASGSEDTQYF
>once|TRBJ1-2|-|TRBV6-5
TGTGCCAGCAGTTACGATTACAGCAACTATGGCTACACCTTC
CASSYDYSNYGYTF
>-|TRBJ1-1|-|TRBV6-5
TGTGCCAGCACCTTTATCGGGGGTGTTGAAGCTTTCTTT
CASTFIGGVEAFF
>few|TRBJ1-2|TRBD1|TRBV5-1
TGCGCCAGCAGTCAGGGACAGAAGTATGGCTACACCTTC
CASSQGQKYGYTF
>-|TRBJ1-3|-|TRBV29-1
TGCAGCGTTGCATACAGTCGTGGGAACACCATATATTTT
CSVAYSRGNTIYF
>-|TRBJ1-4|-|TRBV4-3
TGCGCCAGCAGCCAAGGGACACTCGCGCGGGGTGAAAAACTGTTTTTT
CASSQGTLARGEKLFF
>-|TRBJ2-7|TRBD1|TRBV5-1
TGCGCCAGCAGCATCGGGACAGGTAATTCCTACGAGCAGTACTTC
CASSIGTGNSYEQYF
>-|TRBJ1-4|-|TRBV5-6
TGTGCCAGCAGCTTGCGAGGTGAAAAACTGTTTTTT
CASSLRGEKLFF
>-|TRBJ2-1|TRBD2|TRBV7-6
TGTGCCAGCAGCCCACAGGGACTAGCGGGGGGGGGTGAGCAGTTCTTC
CASSPQGLAGGGEQFF
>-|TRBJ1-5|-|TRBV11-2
TGTGCCAGCAGCTTAGGTAGGGGGAAAAATCAGCCCCAGCATTTT
CASSLGRGKNQPQHF
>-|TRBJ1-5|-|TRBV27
TGTGCCAGCAGTCGAAACAGTATCAATCAGCCCCAGCATTTT
CASSRNSINQPQHF
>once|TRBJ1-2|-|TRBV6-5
TGTGCCAGCAGTCCCACTTCGGAGGGGTACGGCTACACCTTC
CASSPTSEGYGYTF